Below are 22 T cell receptor beta chains sequenced from a single sample in a study of shared clonotypes between healthy human individuals. The data were produced by immunoSEQ multiplex PCR, yet TCRdb's version contains in-frame clones alone and is incomplete. Of nearly 2 million clones listed, roughly 95% are singletons. Positively selected for CCR7, the CD45RO-negative cells used as naive CD8 cells excluded terminally differentiated effector memory CD45RA+ cells. Sequenced material: naive CD8+ T cells sorted from blood. Every receptor here comes from a man aged 18 to 30 in good health.

CDR3 DNA: TGTGCCAGCTCACCGGTCGAGAACACCGGGGAGCTGTTTTTT. Residues: CASSPVENTGELFF. The chain joins TRBV18 to TRBJ2-2; no definite D call. This CDR3 region has 14 residues. The germline V and J ends were trimmed by 3 bases and 1 base, with 6 bases remaining between them. In germline, CDR1 is KGHSH, CDR2 LQKENI.

The chain has TRBV14 and TRBJ1-3, with D uncertain. Trimming took off 0 bases at V and 0 bases at J, with 6 bases between the two ends. CDR1 SGHDN and CDR2 FVKESK come from the germline V gene. The CDR3 has 15 amino acids. The CDR3 protein is CASSQDADSGNTIYF. CDR3 coding DNA: TGTGCCAGCAGCCAAGATGCAGACTCTGGAAACACCATATATTTT.

The rearrangement joins TRBV27 to TRBJ1-1, with D tentatively TRBD1 (6 bases). The germline V gene encodes CDR1 MNHEY and CDR2 SMNVEV (reference sequence). This CDR3 contains 15 residues. Between the trimmed V and J ends, which lost 7 bases and 5 bases, there was a span of 20 bases. The CDR3 loop is CASTFSGGASTEAFF. The DNA for the CDR3 is TGTGCCAGCACTTTCTCCGGGGGCGCTTCGACTGAAGCTTTCTTT.

CDR3 region: CASSMAGQYSNQPQHF. The CDR3 nucleotides read TGTGCCAGTAGTATGGCTGGACAATATAGCAATCAGCCCCAGCATTTT. The chain employs TRBV19 and TRBJ1-5, with D possibly TRBD1 on 5 matching bases. Germline CDR1 LNHDA, CDR2 SQIVND (reference sequence). Trimming cost V 3 bases and J 0 bases, with 12 bases left between them. The CDR3 loop spans 16 amino acids.

The chain employs TRBV11-1 and TRBJ1-1; TRBD1 aligns across 11 bases. The CDR3 runs to 17 residues. Germline CDR1 SGHAT, CDR2 FQDESV (reference sequence). The J segment lost 4 bases and the V segment lost 2 bases, leaving 9 bases of the junction unmatched. CDR3 DNA sequence: TGTGCCAGCAGCTTATACGGGACAGGGGGTGAGGGCACTGAAGCTTTCTTT. It specifies CASSLYGTGGEGTEAFF.

The chain employs TRBV2 and TRBJ1-2, with D unresolved. Trimming stripped 4 bases from V and 2 bases from J, with 14 bases between. This CDR3 is built from 15 residues. Germline-derived CDR1 and CDR2 are SNHLY and FYNNEI. Here the CDR3 DNA reads TGTGCCAGCAGTGCAGGACGGACCACGAACTATGGCTACACCTTC. Translation gives CASSAGRTTNYGYTF. The variable domain in full, completed from reference TRBV2 and TRBJ1-2, reads EPEVTQTPSHQVTQMGQEVILRCVPISNHLYFYWYRQILGQKVEFLVSFYNNEISEKSEIFDDQFSVERPDGSNFTLKIRSTKLEDSAMYFCASSAGRTTNYGYTFGSGTRLTVV.

The V and J genes are TRBV28 and TRBJ1-4; 8 bases map to TRBD1. The junction had 2 bases not matched to a gene; V was cut back by 3 bases and J by 8 bases. Germline V gene data show CDR1 as MDHEN and CDR2 as SYDVKM. The CDR3 has 13 residues. Written as DNA, the CDR3 is TGTGCCAGCAGTTTTCAGGGGGCGGAAAAACTGTTTTTT. Amino acids: CASSFQGAEKLFF.

V and J are TRBV10-2 and TRBJ1-6; no clear D. The CDR3 has 15 residues. The V and J ends lost 6 bases and 0 bases respectively, with 9 bases between them. Germline V gene sequence: CDR1 WSHSY, CDR2 SAAADI. The chain's CDR3 is CASSVGVSYNSPLHF. CDR3 nucleotides: TGCGCCAGCAGCGTGGGAGTCTCCTATAATTCACCCCTCCACTTT.

This chain connects TRBV28 to TRBJ2-7; 8 bases fit TRBD2. Germline V gives CDR1 MDHEN, CDR2 SYDVKM. The CDR3 length is 15 residues. Unmatched junction bases numbered 3, after V lost 2 bases and J lost 0 bases. The chain's CDR3 is CASSLPSGSSYEQYF. The CDR3 bases are TGTGCCAGCAGTTTACCCAGCGGGAGCTCCTACGAGCAGTACTTC.

V gene TRBV7-6 combines with J gene TRBJ2-7; 7 bases map to TRBD2. Germline V gene sequence: CDR1 SGHVS, CDR2 FNYEAQ. This CDR3 contains 15 residues. After removal of 5 bases from V and 3 bases from J, the junction contained 10 bases not matched to a gene. CDR3 DNA: TGTGCCAGCAGCCCCGGTGCGGGGGATCTCTACGAGCAGTACTTC. This translates into CASSPGAGDLYEQYF.

The chain couples TRBV7-9 to TRBJ1-1, with a weak D call TRBD1 (6 bases). Trimming stripped 2 bases from V and 4 bases from J, with 11 bases between. This CDR3 has 14 amino acids. Germline lookup yields CDR1 SEHNR and CDR2 FQNEAQ (reference sequence). CDR3 DNA sequence: TGTGCCAGCAGCTTAATCGGGGGCGTCACTGAAGCTTTCTTT. It is translated as CASSLIGGVTEAFF.

This sequence joins TRBV6-1 and TRBJ2-3; D gene ambiguous. V was clipped by 7 bases and J by 2 bases, with 16 bases between them. This CDR3 is built from 15 residues. CDR1 is MNHNS, CDR2 SASEGT, per germline. The DNA for the CDR3 is TGTGCCAGCACTCACGGAGCAGAGTACACAGATACGCAGTATTTT. It yields the protein CASTHGAEYTDTQYF.

This clone was seen only once. This chain connects TRBV9 to TRBJ2-7; 7 bases line up with TRBD2. V lost 4 bases to trimming and J lost 1 base; unmatched junction nucleotides: 5. The CDR3 loop spans 14 amino acids. From germline, CDR1 is SGDLS and CDR2 YYNGEE. This CDR3 reads CASSPFGGSYEQYF. Written as DNA, the CDR3 is TGTGCCAGCAGCCCATTCGGGGGGTCCTACGAGCAGTACTTC.

In regard to this clone: Other DNA sequences of this sample code for an identical CDR3. This chain joins TRBV5-1 and TRBJ1-1; 8 bases line up with TRBD1. Trimming took 0 bases from V and 0 from J; bases not matched to a gene: 4. Per germline, CDR1 SGHRS and CDR2 YFSETQ. The CDR3 extends over 16 amino acids. The CDR3: CASSLDRGYMNTEAFF. The CDR3 DNA follows: TGCGCCAGCAGCTTGGACAGGGGGTACATGAACACTGAAGCTTTCTTT. Variable domain in full (rest from reference TRBV5-1 and TRBJ1-1): KAGVTQTPRYLIKTRGQQVTLSCSPISGHRSVSWYQQTPGQGLQFLFEYFSETQRNKGNFPGRFSGRQFSNSRSEMNVSTLELGDSALYLCASSLDRGYMNTEAFFGQGTRLTVV.

In this sample, this clone turned up a few times. The chain is built from TRBV13 and TRBJ2-7; the D call may be TRBD1 or TRBD2 (5 bases each). Between the trimmed V and J ends, which lost 0 bases and 7 bases, there was a span of 13 bases. The germline V gene has CDR1 PRHDT and CDR2 FYEKMQ (reference sequence). There are 14 residues in the CDR3. The CDR3 protein is CASSLGRGRVEQYF. The CDR3 DNA sequence: TGTGCCAGCAGCTTAGGCCGGGGCAGGGTTGAGCAGTACTTC.

V gene TRBV21-1 combines with J gene TRBJ1-5. TRBV21-1 is marked as a pseudogene. The CDR3 length is 15 residues. The CDR3: CASSKDSLSNQPQHF. DNA for the CDR3: TGTGCCAGCAGCAAAGACTCGCTAAGCAATCAGCCCCAGCATTTT.

The genes are TRBV7-2 and TRBJ2-1; 10 positions agree with TRBD2. Germline V gene sequence: CDR1 SGHTA, CDR2 FQGNSA. This CDR3 contains 14 residues. V shed 6 bases and J 1 base; nucleotides not matched to a gene: 0. The CDR3 coding sequence is TGTGCCAGCAGGACTAGCGGGTCCTACAATGAGCAGTTCTTC. Translation: CASRTSGSYNEQFF.

This sequence joins TRBV6-6 and TRBJ2-7; possibly TRBD1 or TRBD2 for D (5 bases each). Trimming shortened V by 0 bases and J by 5 bases, and 8 bases separated the two germline ends. From germline, CDR1 is MNHNY and CDR2 SVGAGI (reference sequence). The CDR3 contains 13 residues. The CDR3 bases are TGTGCCAGCAGTTACTCGAGGGGCCACGAGCAGTACTTC. It codes for CASSYSRGHEQYF.

Regarding this clone: The same CDR3 also results from other DNA sequences found in this sample. The chain joins TRBV7-6 to TRBJ2-7, with TRBD1 matching over 10 bases. The CDR3 has 15 amino acids. Germline loops: CDR1 SGHVS, CDR2 FNYEAQ. The V segment lost 4 bases and the J segment 4 bases; nucleotides outside the gene matches: 7. Written as DNA, the CDR3 is TGTGCCAGCAGCTCCCCCGGGACAGGGGATTACGAGCAGTACTTC. It translates to CASSSPGTGDYEQYF.

This clone was observed once. This chain connects TRBV9 to TRBJ2-1; TRBD2 might be the D (5 bases). Per the germline V gene, CDR1 is SGDLS and CDR2 is YYNGEE. The CDR3 runs 16 residues. The V end lost 0 bases, the J end lost 5 bases, and 15 bases lay between the germline ends. This CDR3 is CASSVGSAGSNNEQFF. The CDR3 DNA sequence: TGTGCCAGCAGCGTAGGTAGCGCAGGCAGCAACAATGAGCAGTTCTTC.

This chain uses TRBV7-9 with TRBJ2-1; TRBD2 aligns across 7 bases. This CDR3 spans 14 amino acids. V was clipped by 5 bases and J by 7 bases; unmatched bases: 8. Germline V CDR1 and CDR2: SEHNR, FQNEAQ (reference sequence). CDR3 sequence (DNA): TGTGCCAGCAGCCCCTCTAGCGGCCGGAATGAGCAGTTCTTC. This gives the protein CASSPSSGRNEQFF.

This clone occurred a few times. The same CDR3 is also encoded by other DNA sequences in this sample. The V and J genes are TRBV19 and TRBJ2-5; D is ambiguous. This CDR3 region has 13 residues. V was shortened by 0 bases and J by 3 bases, with 5 bases between the two germline ends. Looked up from germline, CDR1 is LNHDA and CDR2 is SQIVND (reference sequence). The CDR3 DNA reads TGTGCCAGTAGTATAGATGAGGAAGAGACCCAGTACTTC. Encoded protein: CASSIDEEETQYF.